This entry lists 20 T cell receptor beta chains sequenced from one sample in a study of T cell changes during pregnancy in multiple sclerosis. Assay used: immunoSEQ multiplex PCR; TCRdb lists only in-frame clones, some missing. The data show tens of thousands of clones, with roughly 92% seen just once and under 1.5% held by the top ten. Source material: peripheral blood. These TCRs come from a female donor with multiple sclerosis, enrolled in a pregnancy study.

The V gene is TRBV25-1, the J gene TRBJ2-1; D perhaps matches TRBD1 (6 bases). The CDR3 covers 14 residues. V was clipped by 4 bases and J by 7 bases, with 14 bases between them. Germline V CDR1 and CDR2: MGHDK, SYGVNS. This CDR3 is CASSAGHRPNEQFF. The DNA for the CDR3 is TGTGCCAGCAGTGCGGGACATCGGCCGAATGAGCAGTTCTTC.

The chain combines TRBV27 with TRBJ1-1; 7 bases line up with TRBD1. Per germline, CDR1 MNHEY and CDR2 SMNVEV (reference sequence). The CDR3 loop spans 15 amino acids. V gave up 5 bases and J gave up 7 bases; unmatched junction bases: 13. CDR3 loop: CASSLHGKGTVEAFF. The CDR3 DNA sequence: TGTGCCAGCAGTCTGCACGGTAAAGGGACAGTTGAAGCTTTCTTT.

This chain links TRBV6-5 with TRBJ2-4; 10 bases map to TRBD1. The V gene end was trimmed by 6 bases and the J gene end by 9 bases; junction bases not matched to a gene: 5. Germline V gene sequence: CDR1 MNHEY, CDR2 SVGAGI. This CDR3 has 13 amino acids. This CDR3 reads CASSYGQGGIQYF. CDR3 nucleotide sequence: TGTGCCAGCAGCTACGGACAGGGGGGCATTCAGTACTTC.

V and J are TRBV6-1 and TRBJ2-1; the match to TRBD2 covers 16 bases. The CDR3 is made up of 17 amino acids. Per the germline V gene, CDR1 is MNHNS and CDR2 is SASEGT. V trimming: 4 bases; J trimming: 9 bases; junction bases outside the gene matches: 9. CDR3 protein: CASSAGPGLAGGGEQFF. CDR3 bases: TGTGCCAGCAGTGCTGGCCCGGGACTAGCGGGAGGGGGTGAGCAGTTCTTC.

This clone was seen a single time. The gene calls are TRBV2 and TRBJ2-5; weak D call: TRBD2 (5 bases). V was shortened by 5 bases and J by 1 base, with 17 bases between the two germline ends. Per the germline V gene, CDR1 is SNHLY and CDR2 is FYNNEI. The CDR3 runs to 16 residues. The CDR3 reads CASSKQDLEAQETQYF. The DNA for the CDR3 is TGTGCCAGCAGTAAGCAGGACTTAGAGGCCCAAGAGACCCAGTACTTC.

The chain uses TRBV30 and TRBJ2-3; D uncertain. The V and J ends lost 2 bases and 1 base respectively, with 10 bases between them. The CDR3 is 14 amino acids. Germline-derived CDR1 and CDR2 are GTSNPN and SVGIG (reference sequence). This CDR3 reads CAWSIAGGTDTQYF. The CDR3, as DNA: TGTGCCTGGAGTATTGCTGGCGGCACAGATACGCAGTATTTT.

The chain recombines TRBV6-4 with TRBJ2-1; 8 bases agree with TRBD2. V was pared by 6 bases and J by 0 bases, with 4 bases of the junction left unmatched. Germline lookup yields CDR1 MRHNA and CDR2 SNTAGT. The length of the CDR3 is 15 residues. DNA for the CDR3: TGTGCCAGCAGACTAGCGGCTAGCTCCTACAATGAGCAGTTCTTC. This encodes CASRLAASSYNEQFF.

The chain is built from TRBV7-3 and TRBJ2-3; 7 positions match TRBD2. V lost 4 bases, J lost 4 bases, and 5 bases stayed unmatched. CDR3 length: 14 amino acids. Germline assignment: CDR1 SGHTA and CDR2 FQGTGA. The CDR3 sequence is CASSSSGGADTQYF. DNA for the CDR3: TGTGCCAGCAGCTCCAGTGGGGGGGCAGATACGCAGTATTTT.

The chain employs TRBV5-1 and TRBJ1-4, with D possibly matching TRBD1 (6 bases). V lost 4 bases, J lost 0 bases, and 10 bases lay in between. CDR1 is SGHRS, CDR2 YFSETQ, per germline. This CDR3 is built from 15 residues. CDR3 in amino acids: CASSPGGTTNEKLFF. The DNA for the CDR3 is TGCGCCAGCAGCCCCGGGGGCACAACTAATGAAAAACTGTTTTTT.

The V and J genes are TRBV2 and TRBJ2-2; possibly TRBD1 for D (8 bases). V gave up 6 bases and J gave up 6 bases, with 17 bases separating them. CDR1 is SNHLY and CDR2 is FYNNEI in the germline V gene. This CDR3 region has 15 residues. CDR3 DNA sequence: TGTGCCAGCAGGGTGGACAGGGCGGGGGCCGGGGAGCTGTTTTTT. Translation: CASRVDRAGAGELFF.

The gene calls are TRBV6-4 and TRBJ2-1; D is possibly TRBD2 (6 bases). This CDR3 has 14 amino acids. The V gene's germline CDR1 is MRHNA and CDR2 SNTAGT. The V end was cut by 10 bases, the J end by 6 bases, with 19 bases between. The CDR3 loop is CATAAEGGGNEQFF. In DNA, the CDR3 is TGTGCCACCGCAGCGGAGGGAGGTGGCAATGAGCAGTTCTTC.

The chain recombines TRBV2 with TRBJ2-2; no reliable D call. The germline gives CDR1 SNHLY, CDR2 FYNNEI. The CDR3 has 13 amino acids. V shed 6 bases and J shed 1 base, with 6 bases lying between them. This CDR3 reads CASRAGNTGELFF. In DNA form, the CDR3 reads TGTGCCAGCAGAGCAGGGAACACCGGGGAGCTGTTTTTT. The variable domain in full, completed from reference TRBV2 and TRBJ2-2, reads EPEVTQTPSHQVTQMGQEVILRCVPISNHLYFYWYRQILGQKVEFLVSFYNNEISEKSEIFDDQFSVERPDGSNFTLKIRSTKLEDSAMYFCASRAGNTGELFFGEGSRLTVL.

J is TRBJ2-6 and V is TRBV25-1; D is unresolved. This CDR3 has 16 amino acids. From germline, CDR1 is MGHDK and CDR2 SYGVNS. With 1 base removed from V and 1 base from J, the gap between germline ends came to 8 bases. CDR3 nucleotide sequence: TGTGCCAGCAGTGAATTATCTAGATCTGGGGCCAACGTCCTGACTTTC. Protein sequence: CASSELSRSGANVLTF.

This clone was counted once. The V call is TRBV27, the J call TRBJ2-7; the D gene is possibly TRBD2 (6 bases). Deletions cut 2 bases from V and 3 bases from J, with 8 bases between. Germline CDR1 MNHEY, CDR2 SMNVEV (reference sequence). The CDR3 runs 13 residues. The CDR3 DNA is TGTGCCAGCAGTTTACCCGGGAGCTACGAGCAGTACTTC. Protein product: CASSLPGSYEQYF.

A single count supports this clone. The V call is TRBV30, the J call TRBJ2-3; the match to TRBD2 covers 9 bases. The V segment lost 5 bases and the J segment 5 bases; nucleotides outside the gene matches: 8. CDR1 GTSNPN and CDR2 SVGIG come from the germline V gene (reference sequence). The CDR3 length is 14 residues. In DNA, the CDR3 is TGTGCCTGGGAGGGGGCGGGGGGGATAGATACGCAGTATTTT. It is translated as CAWEGAGGIDTQYF. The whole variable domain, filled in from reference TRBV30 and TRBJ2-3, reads SQTIHQWPATLVQPVGSPLSLECTVEGTSNPNLYWYRQAAGRGLQLLFYSVGIGQISSEVPQNLSASRPQDRQFILSSKKLLLSDSGFYLCAWEGAGGIDTQYFGPGTRLTVL.

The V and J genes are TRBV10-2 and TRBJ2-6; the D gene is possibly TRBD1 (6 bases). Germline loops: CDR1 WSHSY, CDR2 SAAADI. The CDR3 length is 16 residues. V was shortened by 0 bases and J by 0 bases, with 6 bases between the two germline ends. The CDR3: CASSESGGSGANVLTF. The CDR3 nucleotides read TGCGCCAGCAGTGAGTCAGGGGGCTCTGGGGCCAACGTCCTGACTTTC.

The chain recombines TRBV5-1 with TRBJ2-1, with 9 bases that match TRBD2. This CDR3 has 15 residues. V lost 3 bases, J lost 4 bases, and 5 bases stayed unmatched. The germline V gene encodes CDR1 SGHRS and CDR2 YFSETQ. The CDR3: CASSSGLADYNEQFF. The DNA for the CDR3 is TGCGCCAGCAGCTCGGGACTAGCAGATTACAATGAGCAGTTCTTC.

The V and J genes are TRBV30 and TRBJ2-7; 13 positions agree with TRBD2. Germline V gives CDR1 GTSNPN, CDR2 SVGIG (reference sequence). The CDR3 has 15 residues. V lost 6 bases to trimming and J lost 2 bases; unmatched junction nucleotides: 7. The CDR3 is CACQTSGRSAYEQYF. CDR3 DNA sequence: TGTGCCTGCCAGACTAGCGGGAGGAGTGCCTACGAGCAGTACTTC. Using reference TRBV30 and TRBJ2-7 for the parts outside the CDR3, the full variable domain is SQTIHQWPATLVQPVGSPLSLECTVEGTSNPNLYWYRQAAGRGLQLLFYSVGIGQISSEVPQNLSASRPQDRQFILSSKKLLLSDSGFYLCACQTSGRSAYEQYFGPGTRLTVT.

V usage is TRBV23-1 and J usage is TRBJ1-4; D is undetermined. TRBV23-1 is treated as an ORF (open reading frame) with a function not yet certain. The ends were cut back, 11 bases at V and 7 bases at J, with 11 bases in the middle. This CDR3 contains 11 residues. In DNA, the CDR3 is TGCGCCCGCCAAGTGGGTGAAAAACTGTTTTTT. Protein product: CARQVGEKLFF.

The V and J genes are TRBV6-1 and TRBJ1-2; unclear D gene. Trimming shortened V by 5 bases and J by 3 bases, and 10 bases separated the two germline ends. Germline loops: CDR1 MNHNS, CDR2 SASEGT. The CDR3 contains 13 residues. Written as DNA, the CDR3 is TGTGCCAGCAGTTGGAGCGCGGACTATGGCTACACCTTC. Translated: CASSWSADYGYTF.